These 14 T cell receptor beta chains were sequenced from one sample in a study of blood T cell repertoires in COVID-19 (dated by TCRdb to 2020 to 2021). To prepare the library, the immunoSEQ multiplex PCR assay was applied. The table was pulled from immuneACCESS by TCRdb, which kept in-frame rearrangements only. Such tables lose some clones; where checked, under half of the loss comes from unresolved V genes, and the rest has no known cause. The sample has more than 100,000 clones on record, 75% to 90% of them singletons. The ten largest clones capture around 4.7% of the sample. The sample comprised peripheral blood. Receptors originate from a man aged 40-49 years with acute or convalescent COVID-19.

V and J are TRBV5-8 and TRBJ1-5, with 11 positions matching TRBD1. Germline CDR1 SGHTS, CDR2 YDEGEE. Trimming took 5 bases from V and 7 from J; bases not matched to a gene: 5. This CDR3 is built from 14 residues. The DNA of the CDR3 is TGTGCCAGCAGAAAGGACAGGGGGCAGCAGCCCCAGCATTTT. Translation: CASRKDRGQQPQHF.

J is TRBJ2-7 and V is TRBV30, with D possibly TRBD1 on 8 matching bases. V was pared by 0 bases and J by 3 bases, with 12 bases between. The CDR3 extends over 14 amino acids. CDR1 and CDR2 from the germline V gene are GTSNPN and SVGIG (reference sequence). CDR3 bases: TGTGCCTGGAGTGTACAGGGGGGGAGCTACGAGCAGTACTTC. The encoded protein is CAWSVQGGSYEQYF. Filled out from reference TRBV30 and TRBJ2-7, the complete variable domain reads SQTIHQWPATLVQPVGSPLSLECTVEGTSNPNLYWYRQAAGRGLQLLFYSVGIGQISSEVPQNLSASRPQDRQFILSSKKLLLSDSGFYLCAWSVQGGSYEQYFGPGTRLTVT.

CDR3 sequence reads: CASSPVGQNNQPQHF. The CDR3 DNA reads as TGCGCCAGCAGCCCCGTGGGACAGAATAATCAGCCCCAGCATTTT. The chain combines TRBV4-1 with TRBJ1-5; TRBD1 matches 7 bases. Losses at the gene ends were 4 bases for V and 4 bases for J; bases not matched to a gene: 7. The CDR3 is 15 amino acids. CDR1 and CDR2 from the germline V gene are MGHRA and YSYEKL.

The chain combines TRBV24-1 with TRBJ1-1, with D possibly TRBD1 on 6 matching bases. V was clipped by 7 bases and J by 10 bases, with 12 bases between them. CDR1 and CDR2 (germline): KGHDR, SFDVKD. The CDR3 is made up of 11 amino acids. CDR3 coding DNA: TGTGCCACCAGCGACAGGTATAGAGCTTTCTTT. Protein: CATSDRYRAFF.

CDR3 protein: CASSPGQGIGNTEAFF. CDR3 nucleotide sequence: TGCGCCAGCAGTCCGGGACAGGGAATCGGGAACACTGAAGCTTTCTTT. This chain connects TRBV5-1 to TRBJ1-1; 9 nucleotides align to TRBD1. The germline gives CDR1 SGHRS, CDR2 YFSETQ. CDR3 size: 16 residues. V was pared by 5 bases and J by 1 base, with 9 bases of the junction left unmatched.

The J gene is TRBJ2-1, the V gene TRBV3-1 (or the pseudogene TRBV3-2), with 13 nucleotides matching TRBD2. The CDR3 contains 17 residues. The germline V gene has CDR1 LGHDT and CDR2 YNNKEL (reference sequence). V dropped 5 bases and J dropped 8; count of bases not matched to a gene: 12. CDR3: CASSEGLAGVGTHEQFF. In nucleotides, the CDR3 is TGTGCCAGCAGCGAAGGACTAGCGGGAGTCGGCACCCATGAGCAGTTCTTC.

This chain uses TRBV5-1 with TRBJ2-7, with TRBD2 identical over 13 bases. CDR1 is SGHRS, CDR2 YFSETQ, per germline. CDR3 length equals 17 residues. V lost 4 bases and J lost 5; bases outside the gene matches: 12. CDR3 DNA sequence: TGCGCCAGCAGCCGCGTACTAGCGGGAGGGCCAGACAACGAGCAGTACTTC. It translates to CASSRVLAGGPDNEQYF.

The V and J genes are TRBV6-6 and TRBJ2-7; weak D call: TRBD2 (6 bases). V lost 2 bases and J lost 5, with 16 bases in between. Germline CDR1 is MNHNY and CDR2 is SVGAGI (reference sequence). The CDR3 spans 15 residues. The CDR3 DNA reads as TGTGCCAGCAGTTACCGGGAGACAGTGGTGGACGAGCAGTACTTC. Encoded protein: CASSYRETVVDEQYF.

This clone was seen only once. The chain carries TRBV4-2 and TRBJ2-1; the D gene is possibly TRBD2 (5 bases). Germline assignment: CDR1 LGHNA and CDR2 YNFKEQ. V was shortened by 3 bases and J by 2 bases, with 8 bases between the two germline ends. The CDR3 sequence is 14 residues long. The CDR3 DNA follows: TGTGCCAGCAGCCAGGAAGCGGCCTACAATGAGCAGTTCTTC. It is translated as CASSQEAAYNEQFF.

The V gene is TRBV9, the J gene TRBJ1-2; D unresolved. The V gene lost 1 base and the J gene lost 7 bases, with 8 bases spanning the gap. Germline V gene lookup returns CDR1 SGDLS and CDR2 YYNGEE. There are 12 residues in the CDR3. The CDR3 loop reads CASSVIHGGYTF. CDR3 sequence (DNA): TGTGCCAGCAGCGTAATCCACGGTGGCTACACCTTC. The full variable domain, its missing parts supplied by reference TRBV9 and TRBJ1-2, is DSGVTQTPKHLITATGQRVTLRCSPRSGDLSVYWYQQSLDQGLQFLIQYYNGEERAKGNILERFSAQQFPDLHSELNLSSLELGDSALYFCASSVIHGGYTFGSGTRLTVV.

The chain carries TRBV19 and TRBJ1-5; D is perhaps TRBD1 (5 bases). V gave up 8 bases and J gave up 3 bases, with 20 bases separating them. This CDR3 is built from 16 residues. The germline V gene encodes CDR1 LNHDA and CDR2 SQIVND (reference sequence). CDR3 nucleotides: TGTGCCAGTGCTACCCAAGGGGAATCATCCAATCAGCCCCAGCATTTT. Translated: CASATQGESSNQPQHF.

In DNA, the CDR3 is TGTGCCAGCACGAAGAGGGGGTGGTTCGGCGAGCAGTACTTC. Translating gives CASTKRGWFGEQYF. The chain is built from TRBV6-1 and TRBJ2-7; tentative D call: TRBD1 (6 bases). The CDR3 runs 14 residues. V was clipped by 7 bases and J by 6 bases, with 19 bases between them. CDR1 is MNHNS and CDR2 is SASEGT in the germline V gene.

This clone appeared once. The chain joins TRBV30 to TRBJ2-1, with 8 bases matching TRBD2. The CDR3 loop spans 16 amino acids. J lost 4 bases, V lost 1 base, and 9 bases had no gene match. In germline, CDR1 is GTSNPN, CDR2 SVGIG (reference sequence). In DNA form, the CDR3 reads TGTGCCTGGAGTGCCAAGGGGGTAGCGGGGTACAATGAGCAGTTCTTC. As protein: CAWSAKGVAGYNEQFF.

The chain recombines TRBV3-1 (or the pseudogene TRBV3-2) with TRBJ1-3; D gene unclear. V lost 5 bases and J lost 2, with 4 bases in between. Germline assignment: CDR1 LGHDT and CDR2 YNNKEL (reference sequence). The CDR3 has 12 residues. This CDR3 is CASSSTGNTIYF. In DNA, the CDR3 is TGTGCCAGCAGCTCAACTGGAAACACCATATATTTT.